The clone carrying this T cell receptor (beta chain) appeared once. The antigen remains undetermined. Germline CDR1 reads MNHNY; CDR2 reads SVGAGI (reference sequence). The CDR3 loop spans 15 amino acids. J lost 0 bases, V lost 5 bases, and 2 bases had no gene match. PCR primers comprised 60 Vbeta and 13 Jbeta primers. Assay used: immunoSEQ multiplex PCR; TCRdb lists only in-frame clones, some missing. The table shows around 130,000 clones, with 65% to 80% occurring only once. This record comes from a study of cytomegalovirus exposure and HLA in healthy donors. Overall study results and limits: When a later analysis was performed, an Asian-associated ancestry cluster reportedly had fewer N-insertions than the approximately 690-donor mean. Within the data, a cluster of highly shared sequence variants was likely a sequencing artifact.

The rearrangement uses TRBV6-6 and TRBJ2-2; the match to TRBD2 covers 8 bases. The receptor's source is a human donor in good health. The source material was PBMCs. Here the CDR3 DNA reads TGTGCCAGCAGTCCCGGGGGGGCGAACACCGGGGAGCTGTTTTTT. Its translation is CASSPGGANTGELFF.